These 18 T cell receptor beta chains originate from one sample sequenced in a study of response to subunit inactivated influenza vaccine. In TCRdb, the RT-PCR reads were re-called with MiXCR into one record per CDR3 protein. Seen here are about 170,000 distinct CDR3 sequences, 12% observed once, and the top ten hold roughly 29%. These same data were also listed under a study on T cells expressing NK-cell markers. That work adds: What made the TCR beta cDNA was 5'RACE template switching with UMIs.

Source: CD8+ T cells sorted from PBMCs, taken 11 to 12 days after vaccination. These receptors all stem from a man in his fifties who received an inactivated influenza vaccine.

The V gene is TRBV11-3, the J gene TRBJ2-1; 11 bases map to TRBD2. The germline CDR1 and CDR2 sequences are SGHNT and YENEEA. This CDR3 contains 13 residues. V dropped 6 bases and J dropped 5; count of bases not matched to a gene: 0. The CDR3 coding sequence is TGTGCCAGCAGACTAGCGGGAGACAATGAGCAGTTCTTC. Amino acid sequence: CASRLAGDNEQFF. Complete variable domain (other parts from reference TRBV11-3 and TRBJ2-1): EAGVVQSPRYKIIEKKQPVAFWCNPISGHNTLYWYLQNLGQGPELLIRYENEEAVDDSQLPKDRFSAERLKGVDSTLKIQPAELGDSAVYLCASRLAGDNEQFFGPGTRLTVL.

This chain joins TRBV6-5 and TRBJ1-2; D gene ambiguous. The CDR3 length is 13 residues. Germline CDR1 MNHEY, CDR2 SVGAGI. V dropped 0 bases and J dropped 4 bases, with 6 bases sitting between them. The DNA for the CDR3 is TGTGCCAGCAGTTACTCAGAGAGCTATGGCTACACCTTC. Residues: CASSYSESYGYTF.

This clonotype has more than one count but fewer than ten. The V and J genes are TRBV6-5 and TRBJ2-7; the D gene is possibly TRBD2 (6 bases). Deletions cut 2 bases from V and 4 bases from J, with 12 bases between. The CDR3 contains 14 residues. Germline V CDR1 and CDR2: MNHEY, SVGAGI. Here the CDR3 reads CASSYHREQYEQYF. CDR3 nucleotide sequence: TGTGCCAGCAGTTACCATCGGGAGCAGTACGAGCAGTACTTC.

This clonotype was detected only a few times. The chain couples TRBV6-6 to TRBJ1-6; possible D gene TRBD1, 6 bases. The CDR3 has 13 residues. Germline loops: CDR1 MNHNY, CDR2 SVGAGI (reference sequence). The V gene lost 7 bases and the J gene lost 6 bases, with 10 bases spanning the gap. CDR3 sequence (DNA): TGTGCCAGCACGAGGACAGTTAATTCACCCCTCCACTTT. Its protein product is CASTRTVNSPLHF.

This clonotype was counted only a few times. For the CDR3, the DNA is TGTGCCAGCAGCCCCCGGACTAGCCAAGAGACCCAGTACTTC. Translated, it gives CASSPRTSQETQYF. V is TRBV9 and J is TRBJ2-5; 7 nucleotides agree with TRBD2. J was trimmed by 1 base and V by 4 bases; bases with no gene match: 4. Germline CDR1 reads SGDLS; CDR2 reads YYNGEE. The CDR3 covers 14 residues.

This clonotype was counted only a few times. The V gene is TRBV29-1, the J gene TRBJ2-1, with 10 nucleotides matching TRBD2. V lost 7 bases to trimming and J lost 12 bases; unmatched junction nucleotides: 12. Germline-derived CDR1 and CDR2 are SQVTM and ANQGSEA. The CDR3 is 13 residues long. For the CDR3, the DNA is TGCAGCGCCGGGACTAGCGAGAGTTACTGGCAGTTCTTC. It is translated as CSAGTSESYWQFF.

The table lists this clonotype with a few counts. The chain has TRBV4-3 and TRBJ2-3; 8 nucleotides align to TRBD1. J lost 6 bases, V lost 1 base, and 12 bases had no gene match. This CDR3 spans 17 amino acids. Germline CDR1 and CDR2: LGHNA and YSLEER. The chain's CDR3 is CASSQGWKRTGHDTQYF. The CDR3, as DNA: TGCGCCAGCAGCCAAGGCTGGAAAAGGACAGGGCACGATACGCAGTATTTT.

The table lists this clonotype with a few counts. The V call is TRBV10-1, the J call TRBJ2-3, with D uncertain. The CDR3 length is 14 residues. Germline V gene sequence: CDR1 WNHNN, CDR2 SYGVQD (reference sequence). Trimming pared 5 bases from V and 6 bases from J, leaving 15 bases between. CDR3 residues: CASSPVTSRDTQYF. CDR3 DNA: TGCGCCAGCAGTCCTGTAACCTCACGGGATACGCAGTATTTT.

This clonotype appeared many times. This chain uses TRBV6-5 with TRBJ1-1; D unresolved. From germline, CDR1 is MNHEY and CDR2 SVGAGI. With 4 bases removed from V and 0 bases from J, the gap between germline ends came to 9 bases. The CDR3 has 14 amino acids. For the CDR3, the DNA is TGTGCCAGCAGTTCTACGTCAATGAACACTGAAGCTTTCTTT. Residues: CASSSTSMNTEAFF.

Only a few counts were recorded for this clonotype. The V call is TRBV5-6, the J call TRBJ2-1; D remains ambiguous. V was pared by 0 bases and J by 12 bases, with 16 bases between. Germline V lookup: CDR1 SGHDT, CDR2 YYEEEE. This CDR3 comprises 14 residues. The CDR3 sequence is CASSLGVTEVSQFF. The CDR3 DNA follows: TGTGCCAGCAGCTTGGGTGTAACGGAAGTCTCGCAGTTCTTC. The complete variable domain, with remaining parts taken from reference TRBV5-6 and TRBJ2-1, reads DAGVTQSPTHLIKTRGQQVTLRCSPKSGHDTVSWYQQALGQGPQFIFQYYEEEERQRGNFPDRFSGHQFPNYSSELNVNALLLGDSALYLCASSLGVTEVSQFFGPGTRLTVL.

This chain joins TRBV6-2 or TRBV6-3 and TRBJ2-4, with a weak D call TRBD2 (6 bases). The CDR3 runs 19 residues. Germline lookup yields CDR1 MNHEY and CDR2 SVGEGT. Trimming took 5 bases from V and 1 from J, leaving 24 bases between them. The CDR3 is CASSGSRPGLREAKNIQYF. CDR3 nucleotides: TGTGCCAGCAGTGGATCTCGACCGGGACTCCGCGAGGCCAAAAACATTCAGTACTTC.

This clonotype showed up many times. The chain combines TRBV4-1 with TRBJ2-1; 7 positions match TRBD2. Germline CDR1 MGHRA, CDR2 YSYEKL. The junction had 7 bases not matched to a gene; V was cut back by 2 bases and J by 6 bases. The CDR3 extends over 15 amino acids. The CDR3, as DNA: TGCGCCAGCAGCCAATTAGCGGGTTTTAGCAATGAGCAGTTCTTC. This translates into CASSQLAGFSNEQFF.

The gene calls are TRBV6-1 and TRBJ2-3; D remains ambiguous. The CDR3 has 13 residues. Trimming took 4 bases from V and 3 from J, leaving 8 bases between them. Germline V gene data show CDR1 as MNHNS and CDR2 as SASEGT. CDR3 loop: CASSARITDTQYF. Here the CDR3 DNA reads TGTGCCAGCAGTGCTCGAATTACAGATACGCAGTATTTT.

The chain combines TRBV6-2 or TRBV6-3 with TRBJ1-5; TRBD1 matches at 9 bases. The junction had 7 bases not matched to a gene; V was cut back by 6 bases and J by 4 bases. Germline lookup yields CDR1 MNHEY and CDR2 SVGEGT. This CDR3 comprises 15 residues. The CDR3 sequence is CASSQTGGQNQPQHF. The CDR3 nucleotides are TGTGCCAGCAGCCAGACAGGGGGTCAGAATCAGCCCCAGCATTTT.

This clonotype occurred a few times. The chain combines TRBV25-1 with TRBJ1-1, with D uncertain. Germline V gives CDR1 MGHDK, CDR2 SYGVNS. The CDR3 consists of 13 residues. V shed 2 bases and J shed 4 bases, with 8 bases lying between them. CDR3 amino acids: CASSEVGVTEAFF. Here the CDR3 DNA reads TGTGCCAGCAGTGAAGTTGGGGTCACTGAAGCTTTCTTT.

This clonotype has more than one count but fewer than ten. The rearrangement joins TRBV15 to TRBJ1-4; D uncertain. CDR1 is LNHNV, CDR2 YYDKDF, per germline (reference sequence). The CDR3 is 16 amino acids. V shed 0 bases and J shed 4 bases, with 12 bases lying between them. This CDR3 reads CATSREVTTRNEKLFF. Here the CDR3 DNA reads TGTGCCACCAGCAGAGAGGTGACAACTCGTAATGAAAAACTGTTTTTT.

The chain joins TRBV12-3 or TRBV12-4 to TRBJ1-2; D remains unclear. V lost 2 bases, J lost 4 bases, and 8 bases lay in between. The CDR3 extends over 13 amino acids. The CDR3 sequence: CASSLSSFYGYTF. The DNA for the CDR3 is TGTGCCAGCAGTTTAAGCAGCTTCTATGGCTACACCTTC.

This rearrangement joins TRBV7-2 to TRBJ2-2; no definite D call. V lost 3 bases and J lost 6, with 8 bases in between. CDR3 length equals 13 residues. CDR1 and CDR2 from the germline V gene are SGHTA and FQGNSA. The CDR3 loop reads CASSFREAGELFF. The CDR3 DNA follows: TGTGCCAGCAGCTTTCGAGAGGCCGGGGAGCTGTTTTTT.